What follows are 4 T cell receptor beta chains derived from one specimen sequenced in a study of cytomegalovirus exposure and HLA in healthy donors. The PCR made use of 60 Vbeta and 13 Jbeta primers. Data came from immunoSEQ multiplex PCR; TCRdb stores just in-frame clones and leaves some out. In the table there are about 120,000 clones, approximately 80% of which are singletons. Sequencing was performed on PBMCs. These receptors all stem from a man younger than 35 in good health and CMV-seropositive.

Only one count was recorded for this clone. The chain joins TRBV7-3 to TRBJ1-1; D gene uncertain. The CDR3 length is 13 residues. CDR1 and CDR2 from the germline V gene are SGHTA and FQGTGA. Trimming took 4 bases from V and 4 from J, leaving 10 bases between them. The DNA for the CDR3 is TGTGCCAGCAGCTCGACAAGCGGCACTGAAGCTTTCTTT. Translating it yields CASSSTSGTEAFF.

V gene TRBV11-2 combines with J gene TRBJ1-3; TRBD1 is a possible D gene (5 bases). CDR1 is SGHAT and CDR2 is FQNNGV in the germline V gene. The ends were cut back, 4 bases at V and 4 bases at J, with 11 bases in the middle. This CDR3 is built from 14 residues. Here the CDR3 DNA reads TGTGCCAGCAGCTCAGGGTTCTCGGGAAACACCATATATTTT. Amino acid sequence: CASSSGFSGNTIYF.

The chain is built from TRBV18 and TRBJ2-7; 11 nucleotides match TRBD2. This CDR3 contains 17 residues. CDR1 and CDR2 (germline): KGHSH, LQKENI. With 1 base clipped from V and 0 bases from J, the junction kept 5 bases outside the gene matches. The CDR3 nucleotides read TGTGCCAGCTCACCACTGGGACTAGCGGAACGCTCCTACGAGCAGTACTTC. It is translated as CASSPLGLAERSYEQYF.

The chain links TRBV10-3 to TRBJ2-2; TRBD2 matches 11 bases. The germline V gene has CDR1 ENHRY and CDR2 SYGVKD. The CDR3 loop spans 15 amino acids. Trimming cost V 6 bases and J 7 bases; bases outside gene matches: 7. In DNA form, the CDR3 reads TGTGCCATCAGACTAGCGGGAGCATTCGACGGGGAGCTGTTTTTT. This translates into CAIRLAGAFDGELFF.